These 14 T cell receptor beta chains came from one sample sequenced in a study of OX40 agonist ivuxolimab in advanced cancers. Sequenced by immunoSEQ multiplex PCR; TCRdb stores in-frame clones only, minus some. The sample holds roughly 75,000 clones; about 86% are singletons and the top ten take 6.5%. Material: CD4+ or CD8+ T cells sorted from blood, obtained in a trial of the OX40 agonist ivuxolimab. These receptors were collected from an adult with an advanced solid tumor such as melanoma, head and neck, liver or kidney cancer.

The chain has TRBV10-3 and TRBJ2-6; 8 bases map to TRBD1. This CDR3 spans 15 amino acids. V gave up 8 bases and J gave up 3 bases; unmatched junction bases: 6. Germline CDR1 ENHRY, CDR2 SYGVKD. The CDR3: CAILDRASGANVLTF. CDR3 DNA sequence: TGTGCCATCTTGGACAGGGCCAGTGGGGCCAACGTCCTGACTTTC.

The rearrangement uses TRBV6-5 and TRBJ1-6; tentative D call: TRBD1 (6 bases). This CDR3 has 12 amino acids. CDR1 MNHEY and CDR2 SVGAGI come from the germline V gene. The V end lost 5 bases, the J end lost 8 bases, and 7 bases lay between the germline ends. The DNA for the CDR3 is TGTGCCAGCAGTCGGACAGATTCACCCCTCCACTTT. Its protein product is CASSRTDSPLHF.

The chain links TRBV5-6 to TRBJ2-1; no firm D call. V was clipped by 0 bases and J by 9 bases, with 7 bases between them. This CDR3 region has 12 residues. CDR1 and CDR2 from the germline V gene are SGHDT and YYEEEE. As DNA, the CDR3 is TGTGCCAGCAGCTTGGTCGGGTCTGAGCAGTTCTTC. It codes for CASSLVGSEQFF.

The J gene is TRBJ2-1, the V gene TRBV11-2; D gene ambiguous. With 0 bases removed from V and 3 bases from J, the gap between germline ends came to 9 bases. The CDR3 consists of 15 residues. CDR1 SGHAT and CDR2 FQNNGV come from the germline V gene. The CDR3 loop reads CASSLESGYYNEQFF. The CDR3 nucleotides are TGTGCCAGCAGCTTAGAGTCCGGGTACTACAATGAGCAGTTCTTC.

The chain combines TRBV11-2 with TRBJ1-3; no definite D call. V was pared by 5 bases and J by 0 bases, with 11 bases between. The CDR3 extends over 15 amino acids. Germline CDR1 SGHAT, CDR2 FQNNGV. CDR3: CASSPTRFSGNTIYF. The CDR3, as DNA: TGTGCCAGCAGCCCAACGCGGTTCTCTGGAAACACCATATATTTT.

This chain joins TRBV5-1 and TRBJ2-3, with TRBD1 matching over 7 bases. J was trimmed by 3 bases and V by 4 bases; bases with no gene match: 5. Germline CDR1 SGHRS, CDR2 YFSETQ. This CDR3 has 14 residues. In DNA form, the CDR3 reads TGCGCCAGCAGCAGGGGGCTAGGGACAGATACGCAGTATTTT. It translates to CASSRGLGTDTQYF. The variable domain in full, with the rest retrieved from reference TRBV5-1 and TRBJ2-3, is KAGVTQTPRYLIKTRGQQVTLSCSPISGHRSVSWYQQTPGQGLQFLFEYFSETQRNKGNFPGRFSGRQFSNSRSEMNVSTLELGDSALYLCASSRGLGTDTQYFGPGTRLTVL.

The chain carries TRBV2 and TRBJ2-3; the D gene could be TRBD1 or TRBD2 (5 bases each). The V end lost 8 bases, the J end lost 8 bases, and 14 bases lay between the germline ends. Germline assignment: CDR1 SNHLY and CDR2 FYNNEI. CDR3 length: 12 amino acids. The DNA for the CDR3 is TGTGCCAGCGCGAGGGACCAGAGTACGCAGTATTTT. Amino acid sequence: CASARDQSTQYF.

This rearrangement joins TRBV19 to TRBJ1-1, with a possible D match to TRBD1 (5 bases). The V end was cut by 7 bases, the J end by 4 bases, with 13 bases between. CDR3 size: 13 residues. Germline lookup yields CDR1 LNHDA and CDR2 SQIVND (reference sequence). The CDR3 DNA is TGTGCCAGTACCGGCAGGGCTATCACTGAAGCTTTCTTT. Protein sequence: CASTGRAITEAFF. Supplemented by reference TRBV19 and TRBJ1-1, the full variable domain reads DGGITQSPKYLFRKEGQNVTLSCEQNLNHDAMYWYRQDPGQGLRLIYYSQIVNDFQKGDIAEGYSVSREKKESFPLTVTSAQKNPTAFYLCASTGRAITEAFFGQGTRLTVV.

V and J are TRBV7-2 and TRBJ2-1; TRBD1 is a possible D gene (8 bases). This CDR3 is 14 amino acids long. Trimming took off 3 bases at V and 8 bases at J, with 14 bases between the two ends. CDR1 and CDR2 from the germline V gene are SGHTA and FQGNSA. The CDR3 nucleotides read TGTGCCAGCAGCTTCCAGGGGGCGGGGGATGAGCAGTTCTTC. As protein: CASSFQGAGDEQFF. The variable domain in full, with the rest retrieved from reference TRBV7-2 and TRBJ2-1, is GAGVSQSPSNKVTEKGKDVELRCDPISGHTALYWYRQSLGQGLEFLIYFQGNSAPDKSGLPSDRFSAERTGGSVSTLTIQRTQQEDSAVYLCASSFQGAGDEQFFGPGTRLTVL.

This clone was seen a handful of times. The gene calls are TRBV10-2 and TRBJ1-5, with TRBD1 as a possible D gene (6 bases). V was pared by 4 bases and J by 7 bases, with 11 bases between. The CDR3 runs to 13 residues. CDR1 WSHSY and CDR2 SAAADI come from the germline V gene. CDR3 nucleotides: TGCGCCAGCAGTGCGGGGGCAGGCCAGCCCCAGCATTTT. As protein: CASSAGAGQPQHF.

The chain is built from TRBV7-8 and TRBJ2-5, with TRBD1 identical over 7 bases. The tail of the sequence fits TRBJ2-7 better, so the J call may be wrong. Per germline, CDR1 SGHVS and CDR2 FQNEAQ. The CDR3 spans 14 residues. The CDR3 is CASSFTGTAYEQYF. DNA for the CDR3: TGTGCCAGCAGCTTTACCGGGACAGCATACGAGCAGTACTTC.

This clone was counted once. The chain carries TRBV25-1 and TRBJ2-1, with D unclear. Trimming cost V 7 bases and J 9 bases, with 13 bases left between them. The CDR3 spans 12 residues. Germline V gene lookup returns CDR1 MGHDK and CDR2 SYGVNS. CDR3 sequence reads: CASTDRLGEQFF. The CDR3 DNA is TGTGCCAGCACGGACCGTCTCGGTGAGCAGTTCTTC. The whole variable domain, remainder taken from reference TRBV25-1 and TRBJ2-1, is EADIYQTPRYLVIGTGKKITLECSQTMGHDKMYWYQQDPGMELHLIHYSYGVNSTEKGDLSSESTVSRIRTEHFPLTLESARPSHTSQYLCASTDRLGEQFFGPGTRLTVL.

The V and J genes are TRBV5-1 and TRBJ2-3; possibly TRBD1 for D (7 bases). Trimming shortened V by 0 bases and J by 5 bases, and 10 bases separated the two germline ends. The CDR3 sequence is 14 residues long. Germline V gene sequence: CDR1 SGHRS, CDR2 YFSETQ. The DNA of the CDR3 is TGCGCCAGCAGCTTGGAGCAGGGGGGAGATACGCAGTATTTT. Translating gives CASSLEQGGDTQYF.

V is TRBV30 and J is TRBJ2-1; weak D call: TRBD1 (5 bases). The CDR3 length is 13 residues. Deletions cut 2 bases from V and 15 bases from J, with 20 bases between. Germline-derived CDR1 and CDR2 are GTSNPN and SVGIG (reference sequence). DNA for the CDR3: TGTGCCTGGAGTAAAGGGGTTCTCCTAAAGTTGTTCTTC. It yields the protein CAWSKGVLLKLFF.